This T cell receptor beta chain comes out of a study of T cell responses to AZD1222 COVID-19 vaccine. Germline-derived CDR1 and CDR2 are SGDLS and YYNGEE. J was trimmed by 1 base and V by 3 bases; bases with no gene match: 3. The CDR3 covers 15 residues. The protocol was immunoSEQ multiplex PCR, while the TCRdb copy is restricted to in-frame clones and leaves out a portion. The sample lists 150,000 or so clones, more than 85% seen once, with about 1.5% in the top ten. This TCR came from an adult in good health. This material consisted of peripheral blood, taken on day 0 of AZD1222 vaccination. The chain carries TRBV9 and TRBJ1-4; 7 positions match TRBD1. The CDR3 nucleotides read TGTGCCAGCAGCGACCAGGGGGGAACTAATGAAAAACTGTTTTTT. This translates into CASSDQGGTNEKLFF.